A selection of T cell receptor beta chains follows, all from one sample in a study of T cell responses to AZD1222 COVID-19 vaccine. Clones were sequenced by immunoSEQ multiplex PCR, and TCRdb holds only the in-frame ones, with some missing. The sample records roughly 100,000 clones, about 92% being singletons. Sequences were derived from peripheral blood, sampled on day 0 of AZD1222 vaccination. Source of these receptors: an adult in good health. Each CDR3 is given with its conserved first and last residue. Each record gives: J gene, V gene, CDR3 protein.

TRBJ2-5 | TRBV2 | CASSAELETQYF
TRBJ2-7 | TRBV5-4 | CASSWTGYEQYF
TRBJ1-1 | TRBV27 | CASSLYSITEAFF
TRBJ1-2 | TRBV9 | CASSPLGQYHYTF
TRBJ2-5 | TRBV21-1 | CASSKEWDTSKGETQYF
TRBJ1-2 | TRBV6-5 | CASSSRAYGYTF
TRBJ1-1 | TRBV18 | CASSRGVNTEAFF
TRBJ2-2 | TRBV21-1 | CASSKGPGGAAYTGELFF
TRBJ1-5 | TRBV19 | CASSTALTGFIANQPQHF
TRBJ2-1 | TRBV27 | CASSFGRGRRNEQFF
TRBJ1-6 | TRBV15 | CATSWDRGDSPLHF
TRBJ2-3 | TRBV5-1 | CASSLDVGADTQYF
TRBJ2-2 | TRBV9 | CASSTRNDPYTGELFF
TRBJ2-1 | TRBV4-3 | CASSQWTGGTYNEQFF
TRBJ2-2 | TRBV28 | CASSLLPGGGGNTGELFF
TRBJ2-3 | TRBV6-1 | CASSDRSGGGVTDTQYF
TRBJ2-2 | TRBV6-4 | CASSDSSTGELFF
TRBJ1-2 | TRBV29-1 | CSVLDSHYGYTF
TRBJ1-1 | TRBV3-1/TRBV3-2 | CASKGSGWTEAFF
TRBJ2-7 | TRBV4-1 | CASSQQGTYEQYF
TRBJ2-7 | TRBV12-5 | CASGRPNSYEQYF
TRBJ1-1 | TRBV7-2 | CASSPTFYEAPGNTEAFF
TRBJ2-1 | TRBV28 | CASRINLGDEQFF
TRBJ2-1 | TRBV7-6 | CASSLEGTLGNEQFF
TRBJ1-3 | TRBV3-1/TRBV3-2 | CASSLGPADTIYF
TRBJ1-4 | TRBV28 | CASSLLYGDHEKLFF
TRBJ2-3 | TRBV9 | CASSPRTSGSSGTQYF
TRBJ2-3 | TRBV27 | CASSLRVAGATDTQYF
TRBJ1-4 | TRBV5-6 | CASSLGGTGGREKLFF
TRBJ2-3 | TRBV3-1/TRBV3-2 | CASSHRRSGGGLDTQYF
TRBJ2-5 | TRBV18 | CASSGTSSGGETQYF
TRBJ1-2 | TRBV3-1/TRBV3-2 | CASSRRQVQGASGYTF
TRBJ1-5 | TRBV19 | CASSIEGRPQHF
TRBJ2-1 | TRBV7-8 | CASSLIARGSSYNEQFF
TRBJ2-2 | TRBV7-6 | CASRRDRSPGELFF
TRBJ1-4 | TRBV5-1 | CASSLGIVDNEKLFF
TRBJ1-4 | TRBV27 | CASRRPGQNEKLFF
TRBJ1-2 | TRBV11-2 | CASTRRVYGYTF
TRBJ1-4 | TRBV15 | CATSTTLQGATNEKLFF
TRBJ1-4 | TRBV3-1/TRBV3-2 | CASSPGQGRRLGEKLFF
TRBJ1-2 | TRBV20-1 | CSASDRGQGGYTF
TRBJ1-4 | TRBV2 | CASRGWIATNEKLFF
TRBJ1-3 | TRBV7-2 | CASSNDPQGRGNTIYF
TRBJ1-5 | TRBV6-5 | CASRGDSYSNQPQHF
TRBJ2-5 | TRBV11-2 | CASSLDHSEKETQYF
TRBJ2-7 | TRBV4-3 | CASSQGVISGEQYF
TRBJ1-3 | TRBV6-5 | CASSWEDRATGNTIYF
TRBJ1-2 | TRBV29-1 | CSESRGHEYGYTF
TRBJ2-3 | TRBV2 | CAAGGGGTDTQYF
TRBJ2-7 | TRBV11-3 | CASSLAGTVDYEQYF
TRBJ1-3 | TRBV10-3 | CAISDSSSGNTIYF
TRBJ1-6 | TRBV6-1 | CASSEARGWGGGLHF